This T cell receptor (beta chain) was obtained from a study of cytomegalovirus exposure and HLA in healthy donors. Study in general: Earlier sequencing of about 179 million T cells yielded around 100 million unique TCR beta sequences. Samples from HLA-typed donors yielded around 85 million unique TCRs in an early data release.

Details on this clone: Its antigen is unidentified.

Germline trimming cut 0 bases from V and 0 bases from J; bases unmatched to any gene: 11. CDR1 is PRHDT, CDR2 FYEKMQ, per germline (reference sequence). This CDR3 comprises 19 residues. General study results and limits: Follow-up analysis later connected one missense variant in DCLRE1C with trimming of TCR beta V- and J-genes.

The study ran its PCR with 60 Vbeta and 13 Jbeta primers. Data came from immunoSEQ multiplex PCR; TCRdb stores just in-frame clones and leaves some out. The data hold around 100,000 clones, with roughly 68% observed a single time. The donors (healthy individuals) were bone marrow donors. The source of this sequence is a woman in her twenties or thirties in good health and CMV-seronegative. Sequencing used PBMCs. The chain carries TRBV13 and TRBJ2-1; 7 bases map to TRBD2. The CDR3 DNA reads TGTGCCAGCAGCTTAGGACTAGCGCCCGAAGGGAGCTCCTACAATGAGCAGTTCTTC. Encoded protein: CASSLGLAPEGSSYNEQFF.